Listed here is a single T cell receptor beta chain. Its antigen is currently unknown. TCRdb's table, derived via immunoSEQ multiplex PCR, lists solely in-frame clones and lacks some. The repertoire holds some 1.4 million clones, over 95% seen once, with about 1% in the top ten. This specimen comes from a study of shared clonotypes between healthy human individuals. About the research overall: Per donor, three plates held CD4 naive cells, three held CD4 memory, two held CD8 naive and one held CD8 memory. Regarding the study as a whole: With a handful of donors compared, roughly 4.9% of naive CD4 clonotypes were shared.

The CDR3 spans 12 residues. V shed 4 bases and J shed 9 bases, with 11 bases lying between them. Germline CDR1 is SGDLS and CDR2 is YYNGEE. The rearrangement uses TRBV9 and TRBJ2-1; the D is unclear. The sequence came from a man aged 25-45 years in good health. The sequenced sample was naive CD4+ T cells sorted from blood. Indicated subset: CD45RA+ positively selected. CDR3: CASSSPRSEQFF. CDR3 DNA sequence: TGTGCCAGCAGCTCCCCCCGGAGTGAGCAGTTCTTC.